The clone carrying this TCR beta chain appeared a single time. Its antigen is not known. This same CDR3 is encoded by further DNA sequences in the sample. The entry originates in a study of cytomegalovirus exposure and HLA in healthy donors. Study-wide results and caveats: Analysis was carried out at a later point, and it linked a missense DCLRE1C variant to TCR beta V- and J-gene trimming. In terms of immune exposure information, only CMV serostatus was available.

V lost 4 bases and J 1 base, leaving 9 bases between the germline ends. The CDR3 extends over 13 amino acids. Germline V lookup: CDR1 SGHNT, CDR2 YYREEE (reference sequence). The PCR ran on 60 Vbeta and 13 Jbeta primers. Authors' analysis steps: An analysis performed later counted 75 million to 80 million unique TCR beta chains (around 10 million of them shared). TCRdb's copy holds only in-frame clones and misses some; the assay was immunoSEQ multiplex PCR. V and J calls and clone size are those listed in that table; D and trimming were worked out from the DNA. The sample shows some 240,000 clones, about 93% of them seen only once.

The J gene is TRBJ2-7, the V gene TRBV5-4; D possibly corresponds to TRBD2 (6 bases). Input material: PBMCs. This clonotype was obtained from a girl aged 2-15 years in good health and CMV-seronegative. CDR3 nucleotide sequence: TGTGCCAGCAGCGTGACTAGTTCCTACGAGCAGTACTTC. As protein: CASSVTSSYEQYF.